Following are 26 T cell receptor beta chains from one sample sequenced in a study of T-cell reconstitution after alpha-beta-depleted transplantation in children. Unique molecular identifiers were used to barcode this TCRbeta library. Each CDR3 protein is one row after TCRdb ran MiXCR on the PCR reads. The sample has 670,000 or so distinct CDR3 sequences; under 15% are singletons. Source: PBMCs, taken before TCRalphabeta/CD19-depleted stem cell transplant. These receptors were taken from a girl aged 2-10 years with congenital amegakaryocytic thrombocytopenia, due to receive a stem cell transplant.

The sample holds a few counts of this clonotype. The chain recombines TRBV5-1 with TRBJ2-1, with 14 bases identical to TRBD2. The CDR3 is made up of 15 amino acids. CDR1 and CDR2 (germline): SGHRS, YFSETQ. Losses at the gene ends were 4 bases for V and 8 bases for J; bases not matched to a gene: 5. The CDR3 is CASSGRLAGGDEQFF. CDR3 nucleotide sequence: TGCGCCAGCAGCGGAAGACTAGCGGGAGGGGATGAGCAGTTCTTC.

There are many counts of this clonotype. The V gene is TRBV24-1, the J gene TRBJ2-3; 7 bases line up with TRBD2. V trimming: 0 bases; J trimming: 2 bases; junction bases outside the gene matches: 10. Germline CDR1 KGHDR, CDR2 SFDVKD. The CDR3 covers 18 residues. The CDR3 sequence: CATSDLHVAGADTDTQYF. CDR3 in DNA: TGTGCCACCAGTGATTTGCACGTTGCGGGAGCGGACACAGATACGCAGTATTTT.

J is TRBJ2-1 and V is TRBV7-9; no reliable D call. Trimming stripped 5 bases from V and 0 bases from J, with 8 bases between. Germline V gene data show CDR1 as SEHNR and CDR2 as FQNEAQ (reference sequence). The CDR3 has 14 amino acids. CDR3 sequence: CASSPFRSYNEQFF. The DNA of the CDR3 is TGTGCCAGCAGCCCCTTTCGCTCCTACAATGAGCAGTTCTTC.

This clonotype was seen ten or more times. The V and J genes are TRBV5-6 and TRBJ2-1; 7 bases are shared with TRBD2. The CDR3 has 12 residues. V lost 4 bases and J lost 6; bases outside the gene matches: 1. Looked up from germline, CDR1 is SGHDT and CDR2 is YYEEEE. The CDR3 here is CASSGLVNEQFF. The CDR3 DNA is TGTGCCAGCAGCGGACTAGTCAATGAGCAGTTCTTC.

This clonotype was recorded at least ten times. This chain links TRBV4-2 with TRBJ2-3, with D possibly matching TRBD2 (8 bases). Germline V gene data show CDR1 as LGHNA and CDR2 as YNFKEQ. The CDR3 is 20 amino acids. V gave up 4 bases and J gave up 6 bases, with 32 bases separating them. This CDR3 reads CASSPGQAGGGRLSMDTQYF. For the CDR3, the DNA is TGTGCCAGCAGCCCCGGACAGGCCGGAGGCGGGAGGTTGAGCATGGATACGCAGTATTTT.

This clonotype occurred many times. The chain joins TRBV20-1 to TRBJ1-6; 12 bases are shared with TRBD1. Germline loops: CDR1 DFQATT, CDR2 SNEGSKA (reference sequence). This CDR3 comprises 15 residues. V lost 3 bases to trimming and J lost 9 bases; unmatched junction nucleotides: 6. The CDR3 bases are TGCAGTGCTAGTCCCGGGACAGGGGGCATTTCACCCCTCCACTTT. Translated: CSASPGTGGISPLHF.

This clonotype was counted at least ten times. This chain uses TRBV12-3 or TRBV12-4 with TRBJ2-1, with 9 nucleotides matching TRBD2. The CDR3 spans 14 residues. V lost 4 bases, J lost 13 bases, and 11 bases stayed unmatched. CDR3 protein: CASSSPRLAEAQFF. DNA for the CDR3: TGTGCCAGCAGTTCCCCTCGACTAGCGGAGGCTCAGTTCTTC.

In its sample, this clonotype was seen many times. V is TRBV20-1 and J is TRBJ2-3; D may be TRBD2 (6 bases). Per the germline V gene, CDR1 is DFQATT and CDR2 is SNEGSKA (reference sequence). Deletions cut 4 bases from V and 5 bases from J, with 19 bases between. The CDR3 totals 15 residues. The DNA of the CDR3 is TGCAGTGCTACCCCTGGTAGCGGCCCAGGAGATACGCAGTATTTT. This codes for CSATPGSGPGDTQYF.

CDR3 bases: TGCGCCAGCAGCTTGGTCGTTGGGACTAGAATTACAGATACGCAGTATTTT. Translating gives CASSLVVGTRITDTQYF. V is TRBV5-1 and J is TRBJ2-3; 8 nucleotides align to TRBD2. The V segment lost 0 bases and the J segment 3 bases; nucleotides outside the gene matches: 9. The CDR3 is 17 amino acids. Germline CDR1 and CDR2: SGHRS and YFSETQ.

This clonotype was seen repeatedly, ten times or more. The chain has TRBV27 and TRBJ1-1, with TRBD1 as a possible D gene (5 bases). The germline V gene encodes CDR1 MNHEY and CDR2 SMNVEV (reference sequence). Trimming stripped 4 bases from V and 0 bases from J, with 9 bases between. CDR3 length: 14 amino acids. The DNA for the CDR3 is TGTGCCAGCAGTTCAGGGCGGATGAACACTGAAGCTTTCTTT. It codes for CASSSGRMNTEAFF.

This clonotype was seen ten or more times. The V call is TRBV29-1, the J call TRBJ1-2; weak D call: TRBD1 (5 bases). CDR1 and CDR2 (germline): SQVTM, ANQGSEA. The CDR3 loop spans 13 amino acids. V dropped 2 bases and J dropped 5 bases, with 12 bases sitting between them. In DNA, the CDR3 is TGCAGCGTTGAACAATACGACAGTTATGGCTACACCTTC. This sequence encodes CSVEQYDSYGYTF.

There are many counts of this clonotype. This chain uses TRBV5-1 with TRBJ2-1; possibly TRBD2 for D (6 bases). The germline V gene encodes CDR1 SGHRS and CDR2 YFSETQ. V gave up 5 bases and J gave up 2 bases, with 14 bases separating them. The CDR3 covers 15 residues. The CDR3 sequence is CASRKGGVTYNEQFF. The CDR3 region has the DNA TGCGCCAGCAGAAAGGGCGGGGTGACCTACAATGAGCAGTTCTTC. The full variable domain, its missing parts supplied by reference TRBV5-1 and TRBJ2-1, is KAGVTQTPRYLIKTRGQQVTLSCSPISGHRSVSWYQQTPGQGLQFLFEYFSETQRNKGNFPGRFSGRQFSNSRSEMNVSTLELGDSALYLCASRKGGVTYNEQFFGPGTRLTVL.

The chain joins TRBV12-3 or TRBV12-4 to TRBJ2-7; TRBD2 agrees at 9 bases. J gave up 3 bases and V 8 bases, and 5 bases lay outside the gene matches. The CDR3 spans 13 residues. CDR3 sequence: CASPLAGIYEQYF. The DNA for the CDR3 is TGTGCCAGCCCACTAGCGGGTATCTACGAGCAGTACTTC.

This clonotype has ten or more counts. The chain joins TRBV29-1 to TRBJ2-1; D is unclear. CDR1 SQVTM and CDR2 ANQGSEA come from the germline V gene. The length of the CDR3 is 13 residues. Trimming pared 8 bases from V and 6 bases from J, leaving 17 bases between. Here the CDR3 DNA reads TGCAGCACGACCCAGTACTCGTTCAATGAGCAGTTCTTC. Amino acids: CSTTQYSFNEQFF.

The CDR3 is CASSYPGPHTEAFF. The CDR3 nucleotides are TGTGCCAGCAGTTACCCGGGACCCCACACTGAAGCTTTCTTT. The chain employs TRBV6-5 and TRBJ1-1; D perhaps matches TRBD1 (5 bases). The CDR3 has 14 residues. Germline V CDR1 and CDR2: MNHEY, SVGAGI. Trimming cost V 2 bases and J 3 bases, with 10 bases left between them.

The chain couples TRBV6-1 to TRBJ1-5; 7 bases fit TRBD1. This CDR3 region has 13 residues. CDR1 and CDR2 from the germline V gene are MNHNS and SASEGT. The ends lost 6 bases at V and 6 bases at J; junction bases unmatched: 5. DNA for the CDR3: TGTGCCAGCAGGCTAGACAGGGTTCAGCCCCAGCATTTT. Protein product: CASRLDRVQPQHF.

The V call is TRBV5-1, the J call TRBJ2-1; TRBD2 matches 11 bases. Unmatched junction bases numbered 5, after V lost 4 bases and J lost 2 bases. The CDR3 length is 16 residues. Germline loops: CDR1 SGHRS, CDR2 YFSETQ. Here the CDR3 DNA reads TGCGCCAGCAGCGGACCGACTAGCGGGGCCTACAATGAGCAGTTCTTC. The encoded protein is CASSGPTSGAYNEQFF.

The chain couples TRBV7-2 to TRBJ1-2; D is ambiguous. V was clipped by 5 bases and J by 7 bases, with 20 bases between them. There are 15 residues in the CDR3. The germline gives CDR1 SGHTA, CDR2 FQGNSA. The CDR3 DNA reads as TGTGCCAGCAGCACAGCGGGATCTGTTAAGGGTGGCTACACCTTC. Translating gives CASSTAGSVKGGYTF.

The chain combines TRBV21-1 with TRBJ2-2. TRBV21-1 is shown as a pseudogene. CDR3 length equals 15 residues. The CDR3 DNA reads TGTGCCAACAGCAAAGACAGCGGGAACACCGGGGAGCTGTTTTTT. This encodes CANSKDSGNTGELFF.

This clonotype was picked up many times. The J gene is TRBJ2-7, the V gene TRBV12-3 or TRBV12-4, with D possibly matching TRBD1 (6 bases). The CDR3 runs to 12 residues. V was trimmed by 3 bases and J by 5 bases, leaving 8 bases between them. The CDR3 bases are TGTGCCAGCAGTTTTAACAGGGACGAGCAGTACTTC. Protein: CASSFNRDEQYF.

This clonotype has just one count. This chain uses TRBV18 with TRBJ2-3; perhaps TRBD2 as D (5 bases). Trimming pared 0 bases from V and 2 bases from J, leaving 9 bases between. CDR1 and CDR2 from the germline V gene are KGHSH and LQKENI. The CDR3 is 15 amino acids. Here the CDR3 reads CASSPPGVPTDTQYF. For the CDR3, the DNA is TGTGCCAGCTCACCACCGGGAGTACCCACAGATACGCAGTATTTT.

V and J are TRBV20-1 and TRBJ2-7; 15 nucleotides align to TRBD2. V shed 6 bases and J 6 bases; nucleotides not matched to a gene: 6. The CDR3 runs 14 residues. CDR1 and CDR2 (germline): DFQATT, SNEGSKA (reference sequence). CDR3 loop: CSASGLAGGPEQYF. In DNA, the CDR3 is TGCAGTGCCTCTGGACTAGCGGGAGGGCCCGAGCAGTACTTC.

This clonotype occurred many times. The chain employs TRBV29-1 and TRBJ1-2; the D gene is possibly TRBD1 (6 bases). Germline V gene lookup returns CDR1 SQVTM and CDR2 ANQGSEA. The CDR3 loop spans 11 amino acids. V lost 3 bases to trimming and J lost 4 bases, with 6 bases between them. For the CDR3, the DNA is TGCAGCGTTGACAGGGGCTATGGCTACACCTTC. Translated, it gives CSVDRGYGYTF.

This clonotype was observed at least ten times. The chain is built from TRBV29-1 and TRBJ2-2; no reliable D call. Between the trimmed V and J ends, which lost 3 bases and 6 bases, there was a span of 11 bases. The CDR3 runs to 13 residues. The germline gives CDR1 SQVTM, CDR2 ANQGSEA. As DNA, the CDR3 is TGCAGCGTTGACGTGGGCTACGCCGGGGAGCTGTTTTTT. Its protein is CSVDVGYAGELFF.

This clonotype came up many times. The rearrangement uses TRBV6-1 and TRBJ2-3, with 7 bases fitting TRBD1. Germline V gene sequence: CDR1 MNHNS, CDR2 SASEGT. This CDR3 contains 16 residues. With V trimmed by 4 bases and J by 0 bases, 7 bases remained unmatched. CDR3 in amino acids: CASSVVGTASTDTQYF. For the CDR3, the DNA is TGTGCCAGCAGTGTAGTGGGGACAGCTAGCACAGATACGCAGTATTTT.

Ten or more counts support this clonotype. The chain is built from TRBV5-5 and TRBJ2-4, with D possibly TRBD1 on 6 matching bases. The V gene lost 5 bases and the J gene lost 15 bases, with 24 bases spanning the gap. The CDR3 spans 14 residues. CDR1 and CDR2 (germline): SGHKS, YYEKEE (reference sequence). The CDR3 DNA reads TGTGCCAGCAGTTGGGAATGGCAGGGGACGGTAGTGTACTTC. It translates to CASSWEWQGTVVYF.